The next 18 T cell receptor beta chains were all read from a single sample in a study of T-cell memory formation after mild COVID-19. Using its own MiXCR run on the 5' RACE reads, TCRdb lists one record per CDR3 protein. Among 500,000 to 550,000 distinct CDR3 sequences listed, roughly 20% were seen once. Sequencing was performed on PBMCs or a T cell subset sorted from them (not recorded which). Receptors originate from an adult woman who had mild COVID-19 (a few samples of this study predate the infection). Cell type and time point are not known.

Only a few counts were recorded for this clonotype. The chain carries TRBV5-1 and TRBJ2-7; 9 nucleotides match TRBD1. In germline, CDR1 is SGHRS, CDR2 YFSETQ. The junction had 9 bases not matched to a gene; V was cut back by 6 bases and J by 5 bases. This CDR3 contains 14 residues. DNA for the CDR3: TGCGCCAGCACTTTAGGGACAGGGCTGGACGAGCAGTACTTC. Protein sequence: CASTLGTGLDEQYF.

The chain employs TRBV29-1 and TRBJ2-1, with D possibly being TRBD1 or TRBD2 (5 bases each). V gave up 3 bases and J gave up 0 bases, with 9 bases separating them. CDR1 is SQVTM and CDR2 is ANQGSEA in the germline V gene. The CDR3 is 14 amino acids. CDR3 in DNA: TGCAGCGTTGAGGGGGTGAGCTCCTACAATGAGCAGTTCTTC. Translating it yields CSVEGVSSYNEQFF.

The chain combines TRBV7-3 with TRBJ2-3, with 9 bases matching TRBD2. Trimming removed 4 bases from V and 12 bases from J; junction bases left unmatched: 11. CDR3 length: 14 amino acids. The V gene's germline CDR1 is SGHTA and CDR2 FQGTGA. CDR3 sequence (DNA): TGTGCCAGCAGCTATGGATTAGGTAGCGGGGGACAGTATTTT. Its translation is CASSYGLGSGGQYF. Together with reference TRBV7-3 and TRBJ2-3, the CDR3 gives the full variable domain: GAGVSQTPSNKVTEKGKYVELRCDPISGHTALYWYRQSLGQGPEFLIYFQGTGAADDSGLPNDRFFAVRPEGSVSTLKIQRTERGDSAVYLCASSYGLGSGGQYFGPGTRLTVL.

The sample holds a few counts of this clonotype. The chain recombines TRBV7-3 with TRBJ1-5; 9 nucleotides match TRBD1. Per germline, CDR1 SGHTA and CDR2 FQGTGA. Losses at the gene ends were 5 bases for V and 7 bases for J; bases not matched to a gene: 3. CDR3 length equals 13 residues. CDR3 DNA sequence: TGTGCCAGCAGCAAAACAGGGGGCCAGCCCCAGCATTTT. This translates into CASSKTGGQPQHF.

This clonotype was seen ten or more times. The CDR3 DNA sequence: TGTGCCAGCAGCTTATCTTCCGGAGCGGAGCAGTTCTTC. This encodes CASSLSSGAEQFF. The chain uses TRBV7-3 and TRBJ2-1; no clear D. CDR1 is SGHTA and CDR2 is FQGTGA in the germline V gene. V dropped 2 bases and J dropped 10 bases, with 12 bases sitting between them. This CDR3 has 13 residues.

The table lists this clonotype with a few counts. CDR3 DNA sequence: TGTGCCAGCAACCTACTGGAGGGGACCGGGGAGCTGTTTTTT. This translates into CASNLLEGTGELFF. The chain recombines TRBV5-5 with TRBJ2-2; TRBD2 might be the D (6 bases). CDR1 and CDR2 from the germline V gene are SGHKS and YYEKEE (reference sequence). Trimming took 6 bases from V and 5 from J, leaving 14 bases between them. CDR3 length equals 14 residues.

The rearrangement uses TRBV30 and TRBJ1-1; TRBD1 matches at 9 bases. Germline lookup yields CDR1 GTSNPN and CDR2 SVGIG (reference sequence). Trimming cost V 1 base and J 3 bases; bases outside gene matches: 3. The CDR3 loop spans 14 amino acids. The chain's CDR3 is CAWSAGQGYTEAFF. In nucleotides, the CDR3 is TGTGCCTGGAGTGCAGGACAGGGGTACACTGAAGCTTTCTTT.

A few counts support this clonotype. V is TRBV12-3 or TRBV12-4 and J is TRBJ2-1; D is possibly TRBD1 (6 bases). This CDR3 is 16 amino acids long. Trimming removed 6 bases at V and 3 bases at J, with 18 bases between. CDR3 in DNA: TGTGCCAGCAGCGTAGGGACACCATCTATCTACAATGAGCAGTTCTTC. Translated: CASSVGTPSIYNEQFF.

The sample holds many counts of this clonotype. This chain uses TRBV4-1 with TRBJ2-2; no clear D. Germline V gene sequence: CDR1 MGHRA, CDR2 YSYEKL. The CDR3 spans 12 residues. V lost 1 base and J 5 bases, leaving 2 bases between the germline ends. DNA for the CDR3: TGCGCCAGCAGCCAAGTTACCGGGGAGCTGTTTTTT. This codes for CASSQVTGELFF.

V is TRBV6-5 and J is TRBJ1-1; TRBD1 agrees at 11 bases. Germline-derived CDR1 and CDR2 are MNHEY and SVGAGI. V gave up 4 bases and J gave up 4 bases; unmatched junction bases: 8. The CDR3 is made up of 16 amino acids. The CDR3 region is CASSSIRGTGGTEAFF. Written as DNA, the CDR3 is TGTGCCAGCAGTTCGATTAGGGGGACAGGGGGCACTGAAGCTTTCTTT.

The CDR3 protein is CASSLGQHYGYTF. The CDR3 coding sequence is TGTGCCAGCAGCTTGGGACAGCACTATGGCTACACCTTC. The V and J genes are TRBV5-6 and TRBJ1-2; a weak D match, TRBD1 (5 bases). The germline V gene has CDR1 SGHDT and CDR2 YYEEEE. The V gene lost 0 bases and the J gene lost 3 bases, with 6 bases spanning the gap. The CDR3 has 13 amino acids.

The V call is TRBV6-5, the J call TRBJ2-6, with unresolved D. The V end lost 4 bases, the J end lost 0 bases, and 10 bases lay between the germline ends. CDR1 and CDR2 from the germline V gene are MNHEY and SVGAGI. CDR3 length: 16 amino acids. The CDR3 sequence: CASSSGSPSGANVLTF. The CDR3 DNA follows: TGTGCCAGCAGTTCAGGCAGTCCCTCTGGGGCCAACGTCCTGACTTTC.

This clonotype was counted a few times. The chain carries TRBV4-3 and TRBJ1-2; D perhaps matches TRBD1 (5 bases). Germline V CDR1 and CDR2: LGHNA, YSLEER. V lost 0 bases, J lost 3 bases, and 11 bases lay in between. This CDR3 is 15 amino acids long. The CDR3 DNA sequence: TGCGCCAGCAGCCAAGATTGGGGGGTGGACTATGGCTACACCTTC. Translating it yields CASSQDWGVDYGYTF.

This clonotype was seen a handful of times. This may be a read error, as it is one base from a much larger clone. J is TRBJ2-7 and V is TRBV5-4, with TRBD1 matching 11 bases. The CDR3 sequence is 14 residues long. V lost 5 bases and J lost 3; bases outside the gene matches: 4. CDR1 is SGHNT, CDR2 YYREEE, per germline (reference sequence). The CDR3 bases are TGTGCCAGCAGGGCCGGGACAGGGGGCTACGAGCAGTACTTC. This encodes CASRAGTGGYEQYF. The entire variable domain, with the rest obtained from reference TRBV5-4 and TRBJ2-7, is as follows: ETGVTQSPTHLIKTRGQQVTLRCSSQSGHNTVSWYQQALGQGPQFIFQYYREEENGRGNFPPRFSGLQFPNYSSELNVNALELDDSALYLCASRAGTGGYEQYFGPGTRLTVT.

This clonotype has only a few counts. The chain carries TRBV29-1 and TRBJ1-2; D uncertain. In germline, CDR1 is SQVTM, CDR2 ANQGSEA. The V end lost 3 bases, the J end lost 8 bases, and 16 bases lay between the germline ends. This CDR3 comprises 13 residues. The CDR3 DNA is TGCAGCGTTGAGACCCCGGGTAGAGGGGGCTACACCTTC. It translates to CSVETPGRGGYTF.

This chain uses TRBV27 with TRBJ2-7; D is possibly TRBD1 (6 bases). Deletions cut 6 bases from V and 4 bases from J, with 22 bases between. The CDR3 consists of 16 residues. Germline assignment: CDR1 MNHEY and CDR2 SMNVEV (reference sequence). CDR3 loop: CASRSGEGGQWYEQYF. The CDR3 DNA reads as TGTGCCAGCAGATCCGGAGAAGGGGGTCAATGGTACGAGCAGTACTTC.

This clonotype was seen a handful of times. The chain uses TRBV7-8 and TRBJ2-3; possibly TRBD2 for D (6 bases). This CDR3 spans 15 amino acids. The germline V and J ends were trimmed by 1 base and 7 bases, with 15 bases remaining between them. Germline lookup yields CDR1 SGHVS and CDR2 FQNEAQ. CDR3 loop: CASSLDPGGRNTQYF. The CDR3 DNA sequence: TGTGCCAGCAGCTTAGACCCTGGAGGGAGAAATACGCAGTATTTT. The full variable domain, with the rest looked up from reference TRBV7-8 and TRBJ2-3, is GAGVSQSPRYKVAKRGQDVALRCDPISGHVSLFWYQQALGQGPEFLTYFQNEAQLDKSGLPSDRFFAERPEGSVSTLKIQRTQQEDSAVYLCASSLDPGGRNTQYFGPGTRLTVL.

CDR3 DNA: TGTGCCACCAGCAGATTTGGACAGTTATACGAGCAGTACTTC. Protein: CATSRFGQLYEQYF. The chain uses TRBV15 and TRBJ2-7, with a weak D call TRBD1 (6 bases). The ends were cut back, 2 bases at V and 4 bases at J, with 12 bases in the middle. The germline V gene has CDR1 LNHNV and CDR2 YYDKDF (reference sequence). The CDR3 totals 14 residues.